A single sample gave rise to the 6 T cell receptor beta chains below, sequenced in a study of immune characterization of retroperitoneal liposarcoma. TCRdb re-called the PCR reads through MiXCR, storing one row per CDR3 protein. Of some 3,100 distinct CDR3 sequences listed, over 40% are singletons. The material sequenced was tumor tissue. The receptors shown here come from a male donor with retroperitoneal liposarcoma.

The chain uses TRBV6-1 and TRBJ2-1; D remains ambiguous. V shed 8 bases and J shed 7 bases, with 12 bases lying between them. This CDR3 has 12 residues. The V gene's germline CDR1 is MNHNS and CDR2 SASEGT. CDR3 bases: TGTGCCAGCGTGAGAGTCGGGAATGAGCAGTTCTTC. This translates into CASVRVGNEQFF.

The J gene is TRBJ2-3, the V gene TRBV27, with D maybe TRBD2 (5 bases). CDR1 is MNHEY, CDR2 SMNVEV, per germline (reference sequence). Deletions cut 6 bases from V and 3 bases from J, with 13 bases between. CDR3 length equals 14 residues. The CDR3 here is CASRDSVGTDTQYF. The CDR3 DNA follows: TGTGCCAGCAGGGACTCCGTTGGGACAGATACGCAGTATTTT.

V is TRBV11-3 and J is TRBJ2-1; TRBD1 agrees at 7 bases. CDR1 SGHNT and CDR2 YENEEA come from the germline V gene. J gave up 15 bases and V 6 bases, and 8 bases lay outside the gene matches. This CDR3 spans 11 amino acids. The CDR3 nucleotides are TGTGCCAGCAGGTTAATGGGACAGCGGTTCTTC. As protein: CASRLMGQRFF. The variable domain in full, completed from reference TRBV11-3 and TRBJ2-1, reads EAGVVQSPRYKIIEKKQPVAFWCNPISGHNTLYWYLQNLGQGPELLIRYENEEAVDDSQLPKDRFSAERLKGVDSTLKIQPAELGDSAVYLCASRLMGQRFFGPGTRLTVL.

This chain links TRBV11-3 with TRBJ2-1, with TRBD2 matching over 12 bases. Judging by the DNA end, TRBJ2-5 fits better; the J call may be wrong. CDR1 SGHNT and CDR2 YENEEA come from the germline V gene. The CDR3 spans 15 residues. CDR3 in DNA: TGTGCCAGCAGTCCAGGACTAGCGGGACAGGAGACCCAGTACTTC. Its translation is CASSPGLAGQETQYF.

This clonotype appeared a few times. V gene TRBV6-6 combines with J gene TRBJ2-5, with 7 positions matching TRBD2. The CDR3 consists of 12 residues. Germline CDR1 reads MNHNY; CDR2 reads SVGAGI (reference sequence). Losses at the gene ends were 0 bases for V and 12 bases for J; bases not matched to a gene: 4. CDR3 in DNA: TGTGCCAGCAGTTACTCACGGACTAGAGAGTACTTC. This gives the protein CASSYSRTREYF.

The V and J genes are TRBV12-3 or TRBV12-4 and TRBJ2-2; D may be TRBD1 (5 bases). The V gene lost 6 bases and the J gene lost 7 bases, with 9 bases spanning the gap. There are 12 residues in the CDR3. The CDR3 region has the DNA TGTGCCAGCAGCCTCAGGGTCGGGGAGCTGTTTTTT. Amino acids: CASSLRVGELFF.